This T cell receptor beta chain was identified during a study of cytomegalovirus exposure and HLA in healthy donors. Findings and caveats of the study: Most TCR sequences were uncommon, yet certain public TCRs appeared in many donors. A few chains tied to CMV proved CMV antigen-specific in vitro. According to the study, roughly 160 TCR beta chains were cytomegalovirus-associated. One later analysis, an examination of the 100 to 150 validation repertoires, found that first-cohort TCR clusters tended to co-occur in them.

As to this clone: Antigen: not known.

TCRdb keeps only in-frame clones here, not all; method: immunoSEQ multiplex PCR. The sample contains about 130,000 clones, 82% of which appear only once. Per germline, CDR1 LNHDA and CDR2 SQIVND (reference sequence). Trimming shortened V by 5 bases and J by 1 base, and 9 bases separated the two germline ends. This CDR3 region has 14 residues. The sequenced sample was PBMCs. The clonotype was recovered from a man in his thirties or forties in good health and CMV-seropositive. The chain is built from TRBV19 and TRBJ2-1; D is possibly TRBD1 (6 bases). CDR3 DNA sequence: TGTGCCAGTAGTCTGGACAGTTCCTACAATGAGCAGTTCTTC. Its translation is CASSLDSSYNEQFF. The full variable domain, in which reference TRBV19 and TRBJ2-1 provide the parts outside the CDR3, is DGGITQSPKYLFRKEGQNVTLSCEQNLNHDAMYWYRQDPGQGLRLIYYSQIVNDFQKGDIAEGYSVSREKKESFPLTVTSAQKNPTAFYLCASSLDSSYNEQFFGPGTRLTVL.